The clone carrying this T cell receptor (beta chain) was detected only once. TCRdb keeps only in-frame clones here, not all; method: immunoSEQ multiplex PCR. This sample has about 170,000 clones; approximately 90% occur once, and the top ten carry roughly 0.8%. This sample is drawn from a study of blood T cell repertoires in COVID-19. Study-level information: The analysed material was cDNA or gDNA that came from T cells, B-cell-depleted T cells, or PBMCs.

Cohort placement rested on clinical history that participants reported themselves. CDR3 length equals 14 residues. Germline V lookup: CDR1 MDHEN, CDR2 SYDVKM. V shed 6 bases and J shed 0 bases, with 9 bases lying between them. The source of this sequence is a woman aged 18-29 years who had recovered from COVID-19. The chain has TRBV28 and TRBJ2-1; D gene uncertain. Source material: PBMCs or T cells enriched from blood (not recorded which). Here the CDR3 reads CASRPRSSYNEQFF. CDR3 DNA sequence: TGTGCCAGCAGACCCCGTAGCTCCTACAATGAGCAGTTCTTC.